This is a list of T cell receptor beta chains from one sample in a study of blood T cell repertoires in COVID-19. Assay: immunoSEQ multiplex PCR; the TCRdb copy retains only in-frame clones and omits some. The sample lists about 380,000 clones, roughly 89% seen once, with 6.5% to 8% in the top ten. Sequencing used peripheral blood. The receptor set was obtained from a man between 18 and 35 years old with active or convalescent COVID-19. Both conserved end residues are part of each CDR3.

CASSAPGGPYTEAFF,TRBV28,TRBJ1-1
CASSLDSQGSGYTF,TRBV11-3,TRBJ1-2
CASTLGVAAMNTEAFF,TRBV19,TRBJ1-1
CASSLGVANSYEQYF,TRBV7-3,TRBJ2-7
CASSSPGTGGRGYTF,TRBV28,TRBJ1-2
CASYGANTGELFF,TRBV6-6,TRBJ2-2
CASSVTVTSYNEQFF,TRBV6-4,TRBJ2-1
CASRAGQVFYGYTF,TRBV2,TRBJ1-2
CASSLGRRSYEQYF,TRBV5-6,TRBJ2-7
CASSQYGTGAGELFF,TRBV4-1,TRBJ2-2
CATRAGHWERNEQFF,TRBV24-1,TRBJ2-1
CASSFNYGELFF,TRBV28,TRBJ2-2
CSASSTSGSSYEQYF,TRBV20-1,TRBJ2-7
CASSLDLGGELFF,TRBV5-1,TRBJ2-2
CASSDRAMNTEAFF,TRBV6-1,TRBJ1-1
CASSLGQGSVLSEQYF,TRBV27,TRBJ2-7
CASSRGLDGNEQFF,TRBV5-1,TRBJ2-1
CATRAGTSGANEQFF,TRBV24-1,TRBJ2-1
CASSIGLAAYNEQFF,TRBV7-2,TRBJ2-1
CASSLGVNEQFF,TRBV7-2,TRBJ2-1
CASTTGTAAEAFF,TRBV12-3/TRBV12-4,TRBJ1-1
CASSADSGTIGEQYF,TRBV9,TRBJ2-7
CACPGVPQGETQYF,TRBV30,TRBJ2-5
CASSFSAGRTEAFF,TRBV28,TRBJ1-1
CASSQLAGGLDEQFF,TRBV9,TRBJ2-1
CASRRIPGPLGGLLSYEQYF,TRBV28,TRBJ2-7
CASSSRDRGLVNQPQHF,TRBV28,TRBJ1-5
CASRQGTFEAFF,TRBV27,TRBJ1-1
CASSSRTGYRDEQYF,TRBV27,TRBJ2-7
CASSSLRGGDYNEQFF,TRBV6-2/TRBV6-3,TRBJ2-1
CASSSVSGNTIYF,TRBV27,TRBJ1-3
CAISESQSNQPQHF,TRBV10-3,TRBJ1-5
CASSASGGSYNEQFF,TRBV6-4,TRBJ2-1
CASTIWGGTLNTEAFF,TRBV19,TRBJ1-1
CASSEGQGPSYEQYF,TRBV19,TRBJ2-7
CASSQGKGDEKLFF,TRBV4-3,TRBJ1-4
CASRRTGDTGELFF,TRBV28,TRBJ2-2
CASSYGLAALTDTQYF,TRBV7-9,TRBJ2-3
CASSEGTSGANVLTF,TRBV5-1,TRBJ2-6
CASSQARGTGRNEQFF,TRBV4-2,TRBJ2-1
CASSWTGGGEQFF,TRBV27,TRBJ2-1
CASRQQTGGSGELFF,TRBV6-5,TRBJ2-2
CASSQDPRYSGANVLTF,TRBV4-2,TRBJ2-6
CASSQGREPGEQYF,TRBV19,TRBJ2-7
CASSITVSSYNEQFF,TRBV19,TRBJ2-1
CASSQVSGGFDSPLHF,TRBV4-2,TRBJ1-6
CASSQPGRGRIDTQYF,TRBV3-1/TRBV3-2,TRBJ2-3
CASSLVGAGNTIYF,TRBV11-2,TRBJ1-3
CASSQVGGGPTGELFF,TRBV4-2,TRBJ2-2
CASNEWGQSNTEAFF,TRBV6-5,TRBJ1-1
CASSQTGGRETQYF,TRBV28,TRBJ2-5
CASSVDGQATNYGYTF,TRBV9,TRBJ1-2
CASIPDAGFYGYTF,TRBV7-9,TRBJ1-2
CASSPHPTGGKTEAFF,TRBV28,TRBJ1-1
CASSLPQTYGVYNEQFF,TRBV7-9,TRBJ2-1
CASVGQGDYGYTF,TRBV6-5,TRBJ1-2
CASSYSGRAYTGELFF,TRBV7-2,TRBJ2-2
CASSLAVGLSGNTIYF,TRBV7-2,TRBJ1-3
CASSSSTDTQYF,TRBV7-9,TRBJ2-3
CASSLLLAGGDTQYF,TRBV7-2,TRBJ2-3